This T cell receptor beta chain emerged from a study of blood T cell repertoires in COVID-19. This CDR3 contains 15 residues. V lost 6 bases and J 4 bases, leaving 18 bases between the germline ends. Germline loops: CDR1 KGHSH, CDR2 LQKENI. Authors' data handling: Amplification from reference gene primers served as the basis for estimated nucleated cell counts. The repertoire was sequenced with immunoSEQ multiplex PCR; TCRdb's copy has only in-frame clones and lacks some. The V and J calls and the clone size are those of that table, but D and trimming were determined from the DNA. The sample carries more than 65,000 clones, about 85% recorded once.

The chain uses TRBV18 and TRBJ2-5; TRBD2 is a possible D gene (6 bases). The clonotype originates from a man at least 80 years old with acute or convalescent COVID-19. Source material: peripheral blood. The CDR3 DNA follows: TGTGCCAGCTCCCCGACAGCCGGGGGAGGAGAGACCCAGTACTTC. This encodes CASSPTAGGGETQYF.